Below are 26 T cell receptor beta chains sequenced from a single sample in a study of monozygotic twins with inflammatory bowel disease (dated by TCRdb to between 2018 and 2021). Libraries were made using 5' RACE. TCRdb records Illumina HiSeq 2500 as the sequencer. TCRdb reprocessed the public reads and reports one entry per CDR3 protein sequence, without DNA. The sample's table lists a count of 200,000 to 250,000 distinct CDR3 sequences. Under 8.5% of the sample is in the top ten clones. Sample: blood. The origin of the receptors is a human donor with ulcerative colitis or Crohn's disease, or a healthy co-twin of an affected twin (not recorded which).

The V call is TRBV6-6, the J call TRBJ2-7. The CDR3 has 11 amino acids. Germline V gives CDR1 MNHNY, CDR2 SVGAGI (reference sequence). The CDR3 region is CASRSSYEQYF.

The CDR3: CASSFFQGNYEQYF. The chain combines TRBV11-1 with TRBJ2-7; TCRdb calls TRBD1, which cannot be checked without DNA. The CDR3 has 14 amino acids. Looked up from germline, CDR1 is SGHAT and CDR2 is FQDESV (reference sequence).

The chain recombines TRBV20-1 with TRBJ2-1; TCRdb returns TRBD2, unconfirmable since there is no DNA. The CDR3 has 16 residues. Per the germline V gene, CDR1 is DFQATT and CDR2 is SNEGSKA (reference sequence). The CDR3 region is CSARAPWGSRDNEQFF.

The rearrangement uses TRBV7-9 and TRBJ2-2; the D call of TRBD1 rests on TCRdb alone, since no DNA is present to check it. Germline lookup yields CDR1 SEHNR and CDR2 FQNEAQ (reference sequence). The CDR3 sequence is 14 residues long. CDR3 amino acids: CASSLAQGFRELFF.

The CDR3 reads CASSPLTGLGGQPQHF. The chain couples TRBV6-1 to TRBJ1-5; TCRdb proposes TRBD1, but this gene call is untestable without DNA. This CDR3 contains 16 residues. Germline assignment: CDR1 MNHNS and CDR2 SASEGT.

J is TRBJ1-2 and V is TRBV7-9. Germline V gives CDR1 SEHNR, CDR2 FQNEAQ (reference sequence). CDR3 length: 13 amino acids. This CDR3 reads CASSLRGINGYTF.

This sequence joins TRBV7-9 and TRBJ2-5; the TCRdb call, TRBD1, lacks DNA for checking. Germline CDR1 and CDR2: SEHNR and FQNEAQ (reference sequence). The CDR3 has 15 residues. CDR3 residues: CASSTSGTLGETQYF. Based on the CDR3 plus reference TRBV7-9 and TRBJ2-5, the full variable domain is DTGVSQNPRHKITKRGQNVTFRCDPISEHNRLYWYRQTLGQGPEFLTYFQNEAQLEKSRLLSDRFSAERPKGSFSTLEIQRTEQGDSAMYLCASSTSGTLGETQYFGPGTRLLVL.

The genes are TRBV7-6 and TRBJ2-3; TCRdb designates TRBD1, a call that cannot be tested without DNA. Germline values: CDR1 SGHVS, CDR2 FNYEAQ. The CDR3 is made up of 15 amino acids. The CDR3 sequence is CASSPRTASTDTQYF.

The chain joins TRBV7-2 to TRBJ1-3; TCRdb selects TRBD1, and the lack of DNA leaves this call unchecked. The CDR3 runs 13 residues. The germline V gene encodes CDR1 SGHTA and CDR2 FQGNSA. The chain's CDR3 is CASSSLVLNTIYF.

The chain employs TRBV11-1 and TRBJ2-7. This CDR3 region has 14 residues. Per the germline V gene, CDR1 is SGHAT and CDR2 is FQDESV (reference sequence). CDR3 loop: CASSLSREPYEQYF. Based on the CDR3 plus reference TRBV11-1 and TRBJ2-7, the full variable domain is EAEVAQSPRYKITEKSQAVAFWCDPISGHATLYWYRQILGQGPELLVQFQDESVVDDSQLPKDRFSAERLKGVDSTLKIQPAELGDSAMYLCASSLSREPYEQYFGPGTRLTVT.

This CDR3 reads CAIGALKEKLFF. The chain has TRBV10-3 and TRBJ1-4. Per the germline V gene, CDR1 is ENHRY and CDR2 is SYGVKD. This CDR3 has 12 amino acids.

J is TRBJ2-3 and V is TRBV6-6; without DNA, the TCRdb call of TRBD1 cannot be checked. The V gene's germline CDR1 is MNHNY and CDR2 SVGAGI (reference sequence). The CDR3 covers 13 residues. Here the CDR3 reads CASTEGGTDTQYF.

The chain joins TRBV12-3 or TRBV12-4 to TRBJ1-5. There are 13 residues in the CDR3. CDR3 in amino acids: CASRPGPGQPQHF.

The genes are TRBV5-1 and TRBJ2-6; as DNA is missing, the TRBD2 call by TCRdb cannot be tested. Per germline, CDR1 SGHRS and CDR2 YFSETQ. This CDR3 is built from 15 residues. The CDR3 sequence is CASSDGTPGANVLTF. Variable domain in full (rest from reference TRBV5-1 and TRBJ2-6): KAGVTQTPRYLIKTRGQQVTLSCSPISGHRSVSWYQQTPGQGLQFLFEYFSETQRNKGNFPGRFSGRQFSNSRSEMNVSTLELGDSALYLCASSDGTPGANVLTFGAGSRLTVL.

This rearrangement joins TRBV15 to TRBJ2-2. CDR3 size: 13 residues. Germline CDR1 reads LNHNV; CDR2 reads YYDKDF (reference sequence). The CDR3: CATSRVGVGELFF.

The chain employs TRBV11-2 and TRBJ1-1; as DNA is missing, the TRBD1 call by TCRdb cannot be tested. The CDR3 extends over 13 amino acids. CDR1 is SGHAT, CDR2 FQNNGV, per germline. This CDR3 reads CASSFRPGTEAFF. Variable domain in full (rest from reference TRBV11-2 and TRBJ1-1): EAGVAQSPRYKIIEKRQSVAFWCNPISGHATLYWYQQILGQGPKLLIQFQNNGVVDDSQLPKDRFSAERLKGVDSTLKIQPAKLEDSAVYLCASSFRPGTEAFFGQGTRLTVV.

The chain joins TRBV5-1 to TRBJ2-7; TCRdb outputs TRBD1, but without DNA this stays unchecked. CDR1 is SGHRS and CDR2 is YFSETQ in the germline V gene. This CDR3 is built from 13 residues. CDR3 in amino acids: CASSPAGGYEQYF.

This CDR3 reads CASDPRGQHTQYF. The chain carries TRBV28 and TRBJ2-3. The CDR3 contains 13 residues. Germline loops: CDR1 MDHEN, CDR2 SYDVKM.

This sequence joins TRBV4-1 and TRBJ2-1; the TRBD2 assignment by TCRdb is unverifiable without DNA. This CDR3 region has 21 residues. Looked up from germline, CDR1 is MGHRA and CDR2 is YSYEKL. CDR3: CASSQDLASGSFRGSYNEQFF.

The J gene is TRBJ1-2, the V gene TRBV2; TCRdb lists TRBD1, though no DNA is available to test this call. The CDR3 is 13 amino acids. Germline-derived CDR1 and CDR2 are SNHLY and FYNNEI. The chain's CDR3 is CARSRDSNYGYTF.

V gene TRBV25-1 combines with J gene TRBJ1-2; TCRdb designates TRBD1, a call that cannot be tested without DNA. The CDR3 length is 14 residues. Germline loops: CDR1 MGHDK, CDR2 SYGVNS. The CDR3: CASSGTGGGWGYTF.

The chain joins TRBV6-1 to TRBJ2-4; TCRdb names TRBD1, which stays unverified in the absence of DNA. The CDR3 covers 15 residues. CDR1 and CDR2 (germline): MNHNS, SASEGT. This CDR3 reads CASSPTGGRKNIQYF.

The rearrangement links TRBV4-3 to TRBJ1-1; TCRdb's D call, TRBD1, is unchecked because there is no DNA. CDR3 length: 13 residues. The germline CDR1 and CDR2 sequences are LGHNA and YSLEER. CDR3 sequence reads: CASSQDRTGRAFF.

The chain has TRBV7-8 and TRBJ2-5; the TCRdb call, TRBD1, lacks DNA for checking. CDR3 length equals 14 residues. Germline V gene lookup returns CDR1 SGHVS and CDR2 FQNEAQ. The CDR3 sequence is CASSSLTGLETQYF.

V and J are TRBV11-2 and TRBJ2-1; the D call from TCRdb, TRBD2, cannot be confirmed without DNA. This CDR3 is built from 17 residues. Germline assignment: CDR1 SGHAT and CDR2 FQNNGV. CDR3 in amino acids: CASSPSAGSGSYNEQFF. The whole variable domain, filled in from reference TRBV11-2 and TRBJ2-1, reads EAGVAQSPRYKIIEKRQSVAFWCNPISGHATLYWYQQILGQGPKLLIQFQNNGVVDDSQLPKDRFSAERLKGVDSTLKIQPAKLEDSAVYLCASSPSAGSGSYNEQFFGPGTRLTVL.

The CDR3: CASSLAGLEGTEAFF. The V call is TRBV5-1, the J call TRBJ1-1. The length of the CDR3 is 15 residues. Germline lookup yields CDR1 SGHRS and CDR2 YFSETQ.